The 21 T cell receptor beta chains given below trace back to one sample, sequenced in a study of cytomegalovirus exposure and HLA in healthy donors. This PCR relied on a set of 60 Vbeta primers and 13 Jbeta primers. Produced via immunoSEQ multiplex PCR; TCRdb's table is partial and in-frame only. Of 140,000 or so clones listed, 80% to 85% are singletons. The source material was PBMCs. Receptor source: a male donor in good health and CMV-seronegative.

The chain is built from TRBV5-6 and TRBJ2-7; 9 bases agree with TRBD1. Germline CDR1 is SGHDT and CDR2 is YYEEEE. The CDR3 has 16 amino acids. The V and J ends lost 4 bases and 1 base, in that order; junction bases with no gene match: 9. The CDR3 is CASSRRFGQGSYEQYF. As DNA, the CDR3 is TGTGCCAGCAGCCGGCGCTTCGGACAGGGGTCCTACGAGCAGTACTTC.

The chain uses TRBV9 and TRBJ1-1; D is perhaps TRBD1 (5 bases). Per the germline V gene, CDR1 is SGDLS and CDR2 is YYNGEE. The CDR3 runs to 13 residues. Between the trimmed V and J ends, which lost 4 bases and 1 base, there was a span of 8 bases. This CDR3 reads CASSRGWNTEAFF. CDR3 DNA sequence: TGTGCCAGCAGCCGGGGGTGGAACACTGAAGCTTTCTTT.

The CDR3 DNA follows: TGTGCCAGCAACCCCTGGACAGGGTCGGGTTTGGCTGAAGCTTTCTTT. Translating gives CASNPWTGSGLAEAFF. The chain recombines TRBV5-4 with TRBJ1-1, with 8 nucleotides matching TRBD1. Germline assignment: CDR1 SGHNT and CDR2 YYREEE (reference sequence). V gave up 6 bases and J gave up 6 bases; unmatched junction bases: 16. The CDR3 loop spans 16 amino acids.

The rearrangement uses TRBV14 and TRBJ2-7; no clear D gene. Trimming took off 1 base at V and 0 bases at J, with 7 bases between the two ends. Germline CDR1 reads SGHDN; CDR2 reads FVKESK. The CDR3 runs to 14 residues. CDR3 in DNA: TGTGCCAGCAGCCAAGGCCAGGCCTCCTACGAGCAGTACTTC. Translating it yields CASSQGQASYEQYF. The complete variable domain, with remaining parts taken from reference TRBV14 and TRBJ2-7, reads EAGVTQFPSHSVIEKGQTVTLRCDPISGHDNLYWYRRVMGKEIKFLLHFVKESKQDESGMPNNRFLAERTGGTYSTLKVQPAELEDSGVYFCASSQGQASYEQYFGPGTRLTVT.

CDR3 nucleotides: TGTGCCAGCAGCTTGGTTCCTAGCGGGAGGCGCACCGGGGAGCTGTTTTTT. It yields the protein CASSLVPSGRRTGELFF. This chain connects TRBV5-4 to TRBJ2-2, with 11 bases fitting TRBD2. The CDR3 runs 17 residues. CDR1 SGHNT and CDR2 YYREEE come from the germline V gene (reference sequence). V shed 0 bases, J shed 4 bases, and the junction held 5 bases outside the gene matches.

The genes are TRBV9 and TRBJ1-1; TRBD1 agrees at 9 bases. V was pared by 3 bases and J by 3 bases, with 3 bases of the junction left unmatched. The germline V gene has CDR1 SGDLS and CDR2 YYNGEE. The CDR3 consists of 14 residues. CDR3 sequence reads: CASSARTGDTEAFF. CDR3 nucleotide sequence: TGTGCCAGCAGCGCCCGGACAGGGGACACTGAAGCTTTCTTT.

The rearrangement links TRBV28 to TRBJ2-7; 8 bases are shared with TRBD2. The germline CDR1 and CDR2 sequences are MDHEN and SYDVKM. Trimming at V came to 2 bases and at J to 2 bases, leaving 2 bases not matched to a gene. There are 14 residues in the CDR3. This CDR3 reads CASSLIGGAYEQYF. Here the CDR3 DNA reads TGTGCCAGCAGTTTAATCGGGGGGGCCTACGAGCAGTACTTC. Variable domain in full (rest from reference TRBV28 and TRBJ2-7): DVKVTQSSRYLVKRTGEKVFLECVQDMDHENMFWYRQDPGLGLRLIYFSYDVKMKEKGDIPEGYSVSREKKERFSLILESASTNQTSMYLCASSLIGGAYEQYFGPGTRLTVT.

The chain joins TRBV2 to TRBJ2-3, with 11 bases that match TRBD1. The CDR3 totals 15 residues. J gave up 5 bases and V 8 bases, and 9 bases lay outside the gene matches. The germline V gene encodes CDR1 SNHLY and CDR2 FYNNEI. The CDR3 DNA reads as TGTGCCAGCGATCGGGACAGGGGGGCAATAGATACGCAGTATTTT. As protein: CASDRDRGAIDTQYF. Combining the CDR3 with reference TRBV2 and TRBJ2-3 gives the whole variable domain EPEVTQTPSHQVTQMGQEVILRCVPISNHLYFYWYRQILGQKVEFLVSFYNNEISEKSEIFDDQFSVERPDGSNFTLKIRSTKLEDSAMYFCASDRDRGAIDTQYFGPGTRLTVL.

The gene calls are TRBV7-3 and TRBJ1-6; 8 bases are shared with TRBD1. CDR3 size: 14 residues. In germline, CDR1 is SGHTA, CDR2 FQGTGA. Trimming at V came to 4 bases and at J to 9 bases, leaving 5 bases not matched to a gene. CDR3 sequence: CASSYGQGGSPLHF. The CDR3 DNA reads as TGTGCCAGCAGCTACGGACAGGGCGGTTCACCCCTCCACTTT.

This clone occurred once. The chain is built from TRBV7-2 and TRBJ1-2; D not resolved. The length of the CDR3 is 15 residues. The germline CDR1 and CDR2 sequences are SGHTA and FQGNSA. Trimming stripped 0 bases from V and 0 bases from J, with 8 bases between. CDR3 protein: CASSLAYSANYGYTF. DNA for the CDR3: TGTGCCAGCAGCTTAGCTTACTCGGCTAACTATGGCTACACCTTC.

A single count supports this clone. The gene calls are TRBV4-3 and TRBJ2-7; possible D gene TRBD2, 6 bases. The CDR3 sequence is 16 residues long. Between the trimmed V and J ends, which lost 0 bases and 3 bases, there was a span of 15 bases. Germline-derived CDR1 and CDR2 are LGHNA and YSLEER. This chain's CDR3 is CASSQDLEGYYYEQYF. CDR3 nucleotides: TGCGCCAGCAGCCAAGATTTGGAGGGCTACTACTACGAGCAGTACTTC.

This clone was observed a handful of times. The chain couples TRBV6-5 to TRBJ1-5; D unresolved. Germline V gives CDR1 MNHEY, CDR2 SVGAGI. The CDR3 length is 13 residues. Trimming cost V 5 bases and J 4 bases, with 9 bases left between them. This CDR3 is CASSRHRNQPQHF. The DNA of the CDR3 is TGTGCCAGCAGTCGACACAGAAATCAGCCCCAGCATTTT.

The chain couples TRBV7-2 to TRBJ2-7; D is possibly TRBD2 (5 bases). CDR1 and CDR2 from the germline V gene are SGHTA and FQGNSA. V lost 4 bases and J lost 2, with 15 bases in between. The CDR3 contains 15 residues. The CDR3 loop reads CASSSHGTGTYEQYF. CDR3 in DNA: TGTGCCAGCAGCTCCCATGGAACGGGAACCTACGAGCAGTACTTC.

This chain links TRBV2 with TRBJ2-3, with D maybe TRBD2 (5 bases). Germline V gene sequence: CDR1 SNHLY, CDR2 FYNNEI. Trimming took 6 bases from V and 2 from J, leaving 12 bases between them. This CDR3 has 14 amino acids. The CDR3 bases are TGTGCCAGCAGCCCGGGAACCTTCACAGATACGCAGTATTTT. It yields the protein CASSPGTFTDTQYF. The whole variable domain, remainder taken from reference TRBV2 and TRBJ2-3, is EPEVTQTPSHQVTQMGQEVILRCVPISNHLYFYWYRQILGQKVEFLVSFYNNEISEKSEIFDDQFSVERPDGSNFTLKIRSTKLEDSAMYFCASSPGTFTDTQYFGPGTRLTVL.

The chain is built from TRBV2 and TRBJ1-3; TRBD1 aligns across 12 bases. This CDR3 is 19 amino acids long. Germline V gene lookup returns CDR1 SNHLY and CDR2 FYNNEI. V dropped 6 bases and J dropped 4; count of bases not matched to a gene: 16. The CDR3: CASRGPGQGAHLGGNTIYF. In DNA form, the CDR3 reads TGTGCCAGCAGGGGCCCGGGACAGGGGGCGCATCTAGGAGGAAACACCATATATTTT.

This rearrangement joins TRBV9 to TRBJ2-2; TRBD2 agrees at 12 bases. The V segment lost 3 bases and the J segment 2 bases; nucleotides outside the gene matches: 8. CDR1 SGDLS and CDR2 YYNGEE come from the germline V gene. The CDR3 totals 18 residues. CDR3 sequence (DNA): TGTGCCAGCAGCGCCCCCCTAGCGGGAGGGATCAACACCGGGGAGCTGTTTTTT. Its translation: CASSAPLAGGINTGELFF.

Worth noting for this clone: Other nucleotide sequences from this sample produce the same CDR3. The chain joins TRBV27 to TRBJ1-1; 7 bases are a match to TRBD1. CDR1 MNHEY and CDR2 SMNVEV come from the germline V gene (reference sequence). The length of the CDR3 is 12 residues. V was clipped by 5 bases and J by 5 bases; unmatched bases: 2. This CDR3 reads CASSPGGTEAFF. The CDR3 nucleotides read TGTGCCAGCAGTCCAGGGGGGACTGAAGCTTTCTTT.

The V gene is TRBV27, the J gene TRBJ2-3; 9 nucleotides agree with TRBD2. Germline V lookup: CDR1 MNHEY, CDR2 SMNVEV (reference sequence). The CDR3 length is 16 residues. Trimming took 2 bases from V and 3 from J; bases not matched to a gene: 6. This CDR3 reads CASSLRNSGSTDTQYF. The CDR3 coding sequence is TGTGCCAGCAGTTTACGTAATAGCGGGAGTACAGATACGCAGTATTTT.

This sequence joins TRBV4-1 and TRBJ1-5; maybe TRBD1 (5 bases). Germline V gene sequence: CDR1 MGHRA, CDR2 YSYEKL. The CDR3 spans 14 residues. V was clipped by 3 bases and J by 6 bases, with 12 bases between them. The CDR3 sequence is CASSHLGGFQPQHF. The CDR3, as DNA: TGCGCCAGCAGCCACCTGGGGGGGTTTCAGCCCCAGCATTTT.

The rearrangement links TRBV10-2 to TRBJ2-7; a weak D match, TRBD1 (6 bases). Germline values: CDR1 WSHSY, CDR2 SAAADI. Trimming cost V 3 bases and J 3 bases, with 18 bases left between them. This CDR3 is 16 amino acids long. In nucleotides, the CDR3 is TGCGCCAGCAGTGACTGGACAGTATTACAGATCTACGAGCAGTACTTC. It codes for CASSDWTVLQIYEQYF.

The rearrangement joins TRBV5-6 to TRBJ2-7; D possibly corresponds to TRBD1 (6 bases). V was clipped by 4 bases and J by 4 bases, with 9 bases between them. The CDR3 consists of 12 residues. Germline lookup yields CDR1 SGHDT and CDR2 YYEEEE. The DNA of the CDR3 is TGTGCCAGCAGCGCTACAGGGTACGAGCAGTACTTC. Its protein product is CASSATGYEQYF.